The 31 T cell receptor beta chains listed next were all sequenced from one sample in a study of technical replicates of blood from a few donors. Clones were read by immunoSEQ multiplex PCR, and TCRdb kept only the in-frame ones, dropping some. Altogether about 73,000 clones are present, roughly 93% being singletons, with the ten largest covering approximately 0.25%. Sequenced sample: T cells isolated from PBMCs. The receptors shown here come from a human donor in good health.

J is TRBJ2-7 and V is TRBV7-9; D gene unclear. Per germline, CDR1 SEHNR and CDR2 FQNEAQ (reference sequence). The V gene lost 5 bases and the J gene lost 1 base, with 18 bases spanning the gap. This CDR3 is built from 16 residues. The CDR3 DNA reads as TGTGCCAGCAGCCCGAAGGAGCTAGACGTTTCCTACGAGCAGTACTTC. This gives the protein CASSPKELDVSYEQYF.

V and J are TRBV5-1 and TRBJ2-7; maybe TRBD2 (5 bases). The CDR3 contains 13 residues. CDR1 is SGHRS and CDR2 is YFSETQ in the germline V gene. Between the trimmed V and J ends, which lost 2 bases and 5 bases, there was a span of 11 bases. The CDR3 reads CASSLSGYHEQYF. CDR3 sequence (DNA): TGCGCCAGCAGCTTATCGGGGTATCACGAGCAGTACTTC.

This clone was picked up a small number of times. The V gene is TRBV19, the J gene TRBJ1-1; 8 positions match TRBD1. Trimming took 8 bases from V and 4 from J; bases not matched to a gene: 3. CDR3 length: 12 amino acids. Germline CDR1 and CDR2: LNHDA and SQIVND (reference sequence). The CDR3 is CASRTGGTEAFF. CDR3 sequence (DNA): TGTGCCAGTCGAACAGGGGGCACTGAAGCTTTCTTT.

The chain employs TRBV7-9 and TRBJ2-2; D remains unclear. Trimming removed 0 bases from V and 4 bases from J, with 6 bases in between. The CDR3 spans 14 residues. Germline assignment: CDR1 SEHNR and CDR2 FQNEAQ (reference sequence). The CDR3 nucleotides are TGTGCCAGCAGCTTAGCTAGTACCACCGGGGAGCTGTTTTTT. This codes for CASSLASTTGELFF. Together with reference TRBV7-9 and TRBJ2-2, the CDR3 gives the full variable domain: DTGVSQNPRHKITKRGQNVTFRCDPISEHNRLYWYRQTLGQGPEFLTYFQNEAQLEKSRLLSDRFSAERPKGSFSTLEIQRTEQGDSAMYLCASSLASTTGELFFGEGSRLTVL.

In DNA form, the CDR3 reads TGTGCCAGCAGCTTAGAAGTAGCGGGCCTCTGGACAGATACGCAGTATTTT. It is translated as CASSLEVAGLWTDTQYF. The chain has TRBV7-6 and TRBJ2-3, with 7 bases fitting TRBD2. This CDR3 has 17 amino acids. Trimming removed 1 base from V and 3 bases from J; junction bases left unmatched: 10. CDR1 is SGHVS, CDR2 FNYEAQ, per germline.

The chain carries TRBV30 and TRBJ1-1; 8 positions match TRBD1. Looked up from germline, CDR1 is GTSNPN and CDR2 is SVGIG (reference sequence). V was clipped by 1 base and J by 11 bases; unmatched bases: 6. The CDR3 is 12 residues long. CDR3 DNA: TGTGCCTGGAGTGGCACAGGGGGGGATGCTTTCTTT. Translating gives CAWSGTGGDAFF.

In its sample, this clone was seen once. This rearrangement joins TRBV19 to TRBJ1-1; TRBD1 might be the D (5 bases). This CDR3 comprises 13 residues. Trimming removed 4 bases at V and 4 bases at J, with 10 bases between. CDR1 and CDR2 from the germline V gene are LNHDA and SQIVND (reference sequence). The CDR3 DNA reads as TGTGCCAGTAGTACCTGGGGGGGCACTGAAGCTTTCTTT. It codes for CASSTWGGTEAFF.

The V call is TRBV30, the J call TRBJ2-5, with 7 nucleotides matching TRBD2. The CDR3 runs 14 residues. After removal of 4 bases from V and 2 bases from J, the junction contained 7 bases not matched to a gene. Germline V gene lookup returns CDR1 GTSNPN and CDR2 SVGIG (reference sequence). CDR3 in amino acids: CAWKSGGGQETQYF. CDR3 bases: TGTGCCTGGAAGTCGGGCGGGGGACAAGAGACCCAGTACTTC. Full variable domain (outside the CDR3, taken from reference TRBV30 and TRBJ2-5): SQTIHQWPATLVQPVGSPLSLECTVEGTSNPNLYWYRQAAGRGLQLLFYSVGIGQISSEVPQNLSASRPQDRQFILSSKKLLLSDSGFYLCAWKSGGGQETQYFGPGTRLLVL.

The CDR3 DNA is TGTGCCAGCAGCGTAAACAGGGAGGGAGGCTACACCTTC. As protein: CASSVNREGGYTF. The V gene is TRBV9, the J gene TRBJ1-2, with D maybe TRBD1 (6 bases). There are 13 residues in the CDR3. V was pared by 1 base and J by 8 bases, with 12 bases between. Germline V lookup: CDR1 SGDLS, CDR2 YYNGEE.

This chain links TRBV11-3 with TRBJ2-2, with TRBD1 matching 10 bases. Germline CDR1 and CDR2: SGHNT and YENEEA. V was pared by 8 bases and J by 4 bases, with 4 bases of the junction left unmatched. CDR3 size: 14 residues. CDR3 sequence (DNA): TGTGCCAGCTCTCGACAGGGGGCCACCGGGGAGCTGTTTTTT. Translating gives CASSRQGATGELFF.

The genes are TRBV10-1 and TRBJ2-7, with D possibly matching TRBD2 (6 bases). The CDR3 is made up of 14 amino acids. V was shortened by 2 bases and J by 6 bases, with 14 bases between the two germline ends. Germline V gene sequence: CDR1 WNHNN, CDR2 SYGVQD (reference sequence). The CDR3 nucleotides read TGCGCCAGCAGTGAGCTCGGTGGAGGGTCCGAGCAGTACTTC. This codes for CASSELGGGSEQYF.

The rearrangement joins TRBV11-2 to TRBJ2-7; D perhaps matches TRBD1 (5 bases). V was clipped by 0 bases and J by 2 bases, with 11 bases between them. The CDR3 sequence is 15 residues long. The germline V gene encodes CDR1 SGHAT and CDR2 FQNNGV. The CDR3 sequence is CASSLETAVAYEQYF. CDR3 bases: TGTGCCAGCAGCTTAGAGACAGCCGTGGCCTACGAGCAGTACTTC.

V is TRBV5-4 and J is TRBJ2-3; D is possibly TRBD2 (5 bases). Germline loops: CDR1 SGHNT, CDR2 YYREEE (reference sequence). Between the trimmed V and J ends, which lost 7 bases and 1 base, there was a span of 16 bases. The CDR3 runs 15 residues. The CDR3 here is CASVQLSGGTDTQYF. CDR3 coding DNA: TGTGCCAGCGTTCAACTAAGCGGCGGCACAGATACGCAGTATTTT.

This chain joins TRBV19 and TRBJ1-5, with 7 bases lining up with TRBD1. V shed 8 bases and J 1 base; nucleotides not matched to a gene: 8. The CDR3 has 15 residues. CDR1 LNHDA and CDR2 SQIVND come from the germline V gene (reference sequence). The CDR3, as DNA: TGTGCCAGTCTACCCAGGGACAGCAGCAATCAGCCCCAGCATTTT. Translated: CASLPRDSSNQPQHF.

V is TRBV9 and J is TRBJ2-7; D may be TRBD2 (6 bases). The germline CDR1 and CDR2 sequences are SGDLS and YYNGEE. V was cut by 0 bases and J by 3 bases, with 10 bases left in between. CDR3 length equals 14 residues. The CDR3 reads CASSVAEGGYEQYF. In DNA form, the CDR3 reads TGTGCCAGCAGCGTAGCAGAGGGAGGCTACGAGCAGTACTTC.

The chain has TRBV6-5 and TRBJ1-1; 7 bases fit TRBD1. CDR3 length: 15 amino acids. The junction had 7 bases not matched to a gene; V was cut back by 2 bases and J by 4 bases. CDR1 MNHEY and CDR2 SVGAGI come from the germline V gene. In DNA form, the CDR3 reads TGTGCCAGCAGTTACCCGGGCCGACAGGGCACTGAAGCTTTCTTT. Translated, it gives CASSYPGRQGTEAFF.

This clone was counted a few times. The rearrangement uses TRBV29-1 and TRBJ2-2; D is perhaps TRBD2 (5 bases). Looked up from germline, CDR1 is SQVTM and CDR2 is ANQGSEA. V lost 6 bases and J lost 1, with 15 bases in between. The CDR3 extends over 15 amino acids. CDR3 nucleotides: TGCAGCGTGAAAATGCTGGCGGGGAACACCGGGGAGCTGTTTTTT. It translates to CSVKMLAGNTGELFF.

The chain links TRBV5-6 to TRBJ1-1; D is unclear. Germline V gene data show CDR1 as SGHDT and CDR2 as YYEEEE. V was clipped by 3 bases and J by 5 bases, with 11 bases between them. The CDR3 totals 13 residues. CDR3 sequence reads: CASSSNLETEAFF. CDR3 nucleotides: TGTGCCAGCAGCTCGAACTTGGAGACTGAAGCTTTCTTT.

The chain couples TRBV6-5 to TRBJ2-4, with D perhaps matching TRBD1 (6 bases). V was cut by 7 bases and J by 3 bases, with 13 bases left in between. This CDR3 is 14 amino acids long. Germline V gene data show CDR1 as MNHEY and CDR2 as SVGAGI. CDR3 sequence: CASTPGQNKNIQYF. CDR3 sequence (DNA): TGTGCCAGCACCCCCGGACAGAACAAAAACATTCAGTACTTC.

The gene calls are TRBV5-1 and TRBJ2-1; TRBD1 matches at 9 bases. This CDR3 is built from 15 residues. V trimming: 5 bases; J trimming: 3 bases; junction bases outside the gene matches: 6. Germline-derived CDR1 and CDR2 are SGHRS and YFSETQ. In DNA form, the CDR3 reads TGCGCCAGCAGGACCGGGACAGGGCTCTACAATGAGCAGTTCTTC. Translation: CASRTGTGLYNEQFF.

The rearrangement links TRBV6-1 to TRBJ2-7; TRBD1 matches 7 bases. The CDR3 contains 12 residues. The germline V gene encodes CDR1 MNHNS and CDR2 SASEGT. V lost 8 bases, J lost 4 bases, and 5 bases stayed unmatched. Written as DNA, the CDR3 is TGTGCCAGCGGTCGACAGGGATACGAGCAGTACTTC. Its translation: CASGRQGYEQYF.

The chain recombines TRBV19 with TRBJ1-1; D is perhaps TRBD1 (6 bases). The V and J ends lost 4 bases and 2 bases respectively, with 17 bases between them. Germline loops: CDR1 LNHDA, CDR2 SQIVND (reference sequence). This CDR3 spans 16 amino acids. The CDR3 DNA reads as TGTGCCAGTAGTACGTCCTTGGGCAGGGGAAACACTGAAGCTTTCTTT. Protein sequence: CASSTSLGRGNTEAFF.

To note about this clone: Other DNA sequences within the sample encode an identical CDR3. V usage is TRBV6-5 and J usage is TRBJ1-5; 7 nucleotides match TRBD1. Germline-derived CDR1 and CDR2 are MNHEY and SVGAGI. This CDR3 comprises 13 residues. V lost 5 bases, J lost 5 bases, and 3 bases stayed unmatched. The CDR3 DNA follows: TGTGCCAGCAGTCGCACAGGGGATCAGCCCCAGCATTTT. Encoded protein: CASSRTGDQPQHF.

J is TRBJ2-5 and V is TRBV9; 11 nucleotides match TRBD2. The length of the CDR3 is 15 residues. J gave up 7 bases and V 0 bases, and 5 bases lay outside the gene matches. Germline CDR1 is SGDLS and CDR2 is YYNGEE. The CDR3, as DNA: TGTGCCAGCAGCGTAGGGCTAGCGGGGGGAGGGACCCAGTACTTC. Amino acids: CASSVGLAGGGTQYF.

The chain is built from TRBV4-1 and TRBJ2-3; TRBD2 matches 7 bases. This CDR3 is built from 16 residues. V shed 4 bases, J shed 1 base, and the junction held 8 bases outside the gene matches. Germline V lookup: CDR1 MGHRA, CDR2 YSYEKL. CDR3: CASSPPSSGRTDTQYF. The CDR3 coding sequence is TGCGCCAGCAGCCCCCCCTCTAGCGGCCGCACAGATACGCAGTATTTT.

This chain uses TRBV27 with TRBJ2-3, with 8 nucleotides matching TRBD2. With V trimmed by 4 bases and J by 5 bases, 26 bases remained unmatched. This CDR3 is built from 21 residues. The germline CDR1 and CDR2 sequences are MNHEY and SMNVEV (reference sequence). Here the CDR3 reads CASSSLIGVGGEAGGRDTQYF. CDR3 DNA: TGTGCCAGCAGTTCATTAATCGGGGTTGGAGGAGAGGCGGGAGGAAGAGATACGCAGTATTTT.

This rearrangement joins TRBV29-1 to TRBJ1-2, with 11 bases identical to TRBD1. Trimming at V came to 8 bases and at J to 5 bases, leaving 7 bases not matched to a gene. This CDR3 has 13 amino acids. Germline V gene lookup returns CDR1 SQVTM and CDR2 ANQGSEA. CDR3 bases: TGCAGCATTTCGGACAGGGGGCTATATGGCTACACCTTC. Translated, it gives CSISDRGLYGYTF.

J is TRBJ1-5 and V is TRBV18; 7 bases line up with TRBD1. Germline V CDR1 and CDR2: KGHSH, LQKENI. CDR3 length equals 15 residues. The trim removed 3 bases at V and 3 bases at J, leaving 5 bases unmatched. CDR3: CASSPGTGDNQPQHF. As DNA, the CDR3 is TGTGCCAGCTCACCGGGTACAGGGGACAATCAGCCCCAGCATTTT.

CDR3 nucleotide sequence: TGTGCCAGCAGTGTGTTGGGACAGATTGAAGCTTTCTTT. Its protein is CASSVLGQIEAFF. The V call is TRBV27, the J call TRBJ1-1, with 7 bases lining up with TRBD1. The V gene end was trimmed by 5 bases and the J gene end by 7 bases; junction bases not matched to a gene: 7. Germline V lookup: CDR1 MNHEY, CDR2 SMNVEV (reference sequence). The length of the CDR3 is 13 residues.

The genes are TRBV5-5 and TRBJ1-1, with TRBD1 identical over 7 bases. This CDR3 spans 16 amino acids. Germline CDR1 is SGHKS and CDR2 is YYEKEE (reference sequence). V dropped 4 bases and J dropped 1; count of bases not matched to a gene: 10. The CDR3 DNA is TGTGCCAGCAGCCTAGGACAGGAAATACCGAACACTGAAGCTTTCTTT. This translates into CASSLGQEIPNTEAFF.

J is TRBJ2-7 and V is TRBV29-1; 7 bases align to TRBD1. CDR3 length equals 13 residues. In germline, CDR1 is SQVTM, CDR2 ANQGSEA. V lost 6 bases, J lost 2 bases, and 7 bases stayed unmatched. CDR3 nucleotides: TGCAGCGTCGCCACGGACAGGCCCTACGAGCAGTACTTC. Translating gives CSVATDRPYEQYF.